Listed here are 14 T cell receptor beta chains from one sample, sequenced in a study of beta chain features in type 1 diabetes. Sequencing targeted expressed TCRB transcripts, as all isolated RNA had been reverse transcribed. Produced via immunoSEQ multiplex PCR; TCRdb's table is partial and in-frame only. The table shows 810,000 or so clones, with roughly 17% occurring only once. The specimen sequenced was naive CD4+ T cells from blood. The receptors were gathered from a woman younger than 30 in good health.

This clone was detected only a few times. The gene calls are TRBV6-5 and TRBJ2-1, with 8 bases matching TRBD2. CDR3 size: 12 residues. Germline V CDR1 and CDR2: MNHEY, SVGAGI. J gave up 8 bases and V 7 bases, and 4 bases lay outside the gene matches. For the CDR3, the DNA is TGTGCCAGCAAACGAGCGGGAGATGAGCAGTTCTTC. It encodes CASKRAGDEQFF.

This sequence joins TRBV5-6 and TRBJ2-5; 7 bases are shared with TRBD1. After removal of 0 bases from V and 5 bases from J, the junction contained 10 bases not matched to a gene. The V gene's germline CDR1 is SGHDT and CDR2 YYEEEE. The CDR3 spans 16 residues. DNA of the CDR3: TGTGCCAGCAGCTTGGGCCCCGGGCAGGGGGAGGAGACCCAGTACTTC. Residues: CASSLGPGQGEETQYF.

The table lists this clone with a few counts. The rearrangement joins TRBV28 to TRBJ2-5; TRBD1 agrees at 7 bases. Germline V gene sequence: CDR1 MDHEN, CDR2 SYDVKM. The CDR3 extends over 15 amino acids. The V gene end was trimmed by 3 bases and the J gene end by 4 bases; junction bases not matched to a gene: 8. The CDR3 reads CASSLQGAGGETQYF. For the CDR3, the DNA is TGTGCCAGCAGTTTGCAGGGCGCAGGGGGAGAGACCCAGTACTTC.

This clone was seen more than once but under ten times. V gene TRBV7-2 combines with J gene TRBJ1-4; D might be TRBD1 (6 bases). Germline V gene data show CDR1 as SGHTA and CDR2 as FQGNSA. The CDR3 is 17 residues long. V gave up 4 bases and J gave up 0 bases, with 15 bases separating them. The CDR3 is CASSWTVGFATNEKLFF. The CDR3 coding sequence is TGTGCCAGCAGCTGGACAGTTGGGTTTGCAACTAATGAAAAACTGTTTTTT.

This clone occurred a few times. The chain combines TRBV28 with TRBJ2-3, with D possibly matching TRBD2 (6 bases). V gave up 5 bases and J gave up 3 bases, with 12 bases separating them. Looked up from germline, CDR1 is MDHEN and CDR2 is SYDVKM. The CDR3 has 14 residues. CDR3 bases: TGTGCCAGCAGTCTCTCGGGAGTTACAGATACGCAGTATTTT. It specifies CASSLSGVTDTQYF.

Concerning this clone itself: The junction departs from the called germline gene at one end, perhaps through a read error. The V gene is TRBV5-4, the J gene TRBJ2-4; no definite D call. In germline, CDR1 is SGHNT, CDR2 YYREEE (reference sequence). The CDR3 sequence is 16 residues long. This CDR3 is CASSPELFGAKNIQYF. As DNA, the CDR3 is TGCGCCAGCAGCCCGGAACTCTTCGGGGCCAAAAACATTCAGTACTTC.

This clone appeared a few times. The V and J genes are TRBV29-1 and TRBJ1-2; tentatively, D is TRBD1 (6 bases). Per the germline V gene, CDR1 is SQVTM and CDR2 is ANQGSEA. The CDR3 contains 15 residues. The ends were cut back, 5 bases at V and 4 bases at J, with 20 bases in the middle. This CDR3 reads CSVRVPQIQGYGYTF. The CDR3 nucleotides are TGCAGCGTTCGGGTCCCTCAGATACAGGGCTATGGCTACACCTTC.

V gene TRBV7-2 combines with J gene TRBJ2-6; D is unclear. V gave up 3 bases and J gave up 4 bases, with 10 bases separating them. The germline V gene encodes CDR1 SGHTA and CDR2 FQGNSA. There are 15 residues in the CDR3. CDR3 coding DNA: TGTGCCAGCAGCTTCCAAGAGAGGGGGGCCAACGTCCTGACTTTC. It translates to CASSFQERGANVLTF.

This sequence joins TRBV5-4 and TRBJ2-5, with D possibly matching TRBD1 (5 bases). Germline loops: CDR1 SGHNT, CDR2 YYREEE (reference sequence). V dropped 2 bases and J dropped 3 bases, with 14 bases sitting between them. The CDR3 is 15 amino acids. As DNA, the CDR3 is TGTGCCAGCAGCTTATCCAGGGAAGGCAAAGAGACCCAGTACTTC. Amino acid sequence: CASSLSREGKETQYF.

This chain connects TRBV19 to TRBJ2-1, with 14 bases identical to TRBD2. Germline lookup yields CDR1 LNHDA and CDR2 SQIVND (reference sequence). V shed 3 bases, J shed 11 bases, and the junction held 6 bases outside the gene matches. This CDR3 comprises 15 residues. This chain's CDR3 is CASSIMTSGGVKQFF. CDR3 nucleotides: TGTGCCAGTAGTATTATGACTAGCGGGGGGGTTAAGCAGTTCTTC.

The J gene is TRBJ2-3, the V gene TRBV9; no clear D. Germline CDR1 is SGDLS and CDR2 is YYNGEE. Trimming removed 4 bases at V and 2 bases at J, with 17 bases between. The CDR3 has 16 amino acids. The CDR3 sequence is CASSKRTSANTDTQYF. The CDR3 region has the DNA TGTGCCAGCAGCAAACGGACCAGCGCTAACACAGATACGCAGTATTTT.

CDR3 sequence: CASSLGRDRARDYEQYF. CDR3 bases: TGTGCCAGCAGCTTAGGTCGGGACAGAGCAAGAGACTACGAGCAGTACTTC. J is TRBJ2-7 and V is TRBV7-8; 7 positions agree with TRBD1. The CDR3 loop spans 17 amino acids. Unmatched junction bases numbered 12, after V lost 1 base and J lost 3 bases. Germline CDR1 reads SGHVS; CDR2 reads FQNEAQ.

This clone has just a few counts. The chain carries TRBV7-2 and TRBJ2-1, with 12 bases lining up with TRBD2. The CDR3 loop spans 14 amino acids. With 4 bases clipped from V and 8 bases from J, the junction kept 3 bases outside the gene matches. Germline CDR1 reads SGHTA; CDR2 reads FQGNSA. As DNA, the CDR3 is TGTGCCAGCAGCTCGCGACTAGCGGGAGATGAGCAGTTCTTC. It is translated as CASSSRLAGDEQFF.

The chain has TRBV2 and TRBJ1-2, with a possible D match to TRBD1 (5 bases). V lost 3 bases and J 4 bases, leaving 12 bases between the germline ends. Looked up from germline, CDR1 is SNHLY and CDR2 is FYNNEI. This CDR3 contains 14 residues. CDR3: CASSERQQVYGYTF. The CDR3 DNA sequence: TGTGCCAGCAGTGAGAGACAGCAAGTCTATGGCTACACCTTC.